A single T cell receptor (beta chain) is shown here with its context. Its specificity is unknown. The data belong to a study of CD8+CD57+ T cells in acquired aplastic anemia. Study-wide context: CD4+ and CD8+ cells, once sorted, gave DNA averaging about 3 ug.

The CDR3 covers 15 residues. The germline gives CDR1 KGHDR, CDR2 SFDVKD. Trimming shortened V by 4 bases and J by 6 bases, and 17 bases separated the two germline ends. Genomic DNA constituted the template upon which TCR beta VDJ and CDR3 profiling was performed. In TCRdb, the reads were re-called with MiXCR into one record per CDR3 protein. The sample contains 130,000 or so distinct CDR3 sequences, approximately 61% of which appear only once. Study-level points and caveats: Roughly 30 CD8+ CDR3 sequences occurred in both the patients and the controls.

Sequencing involved patients with CD8+CD57+ cell expansion previously shown by flow cytometry. Every patient presented with severe acquired aplastic anemia. Patients were untreated when blood was sampled. The receptor comes from a human donor with aplastic anemia. The chain has TRBV24-1 and TRBJ2-5; a possible D gene is TRBD2 (5 bases). What was sequenced was sorted CD4+, CD8+, or CD8+CD57+ T cells (not recorded which) from PBMCs. CDR3 region: CATSDVGPAGKTQYF. CDR3 DNA sequence: TGTGCCACCAGTGACGTCGGCCCAGCCGGGAAGACCCAGTACTTC.